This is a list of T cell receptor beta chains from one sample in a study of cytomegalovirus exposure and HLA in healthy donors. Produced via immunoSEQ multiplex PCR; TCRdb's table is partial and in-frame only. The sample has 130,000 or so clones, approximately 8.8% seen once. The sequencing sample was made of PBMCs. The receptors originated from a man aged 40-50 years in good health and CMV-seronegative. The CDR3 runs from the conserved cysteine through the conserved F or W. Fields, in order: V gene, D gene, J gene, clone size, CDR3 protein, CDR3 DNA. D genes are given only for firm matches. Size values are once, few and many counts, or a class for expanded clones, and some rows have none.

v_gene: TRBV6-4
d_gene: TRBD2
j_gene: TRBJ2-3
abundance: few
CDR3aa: CASSSGGGTDTQYF
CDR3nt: TGTGCCAGCAGTAGCGGGGGAGGCACAGATACGCAGTATTTT

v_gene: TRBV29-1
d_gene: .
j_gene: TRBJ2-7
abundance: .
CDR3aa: CGVEVQYEQYF
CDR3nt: TGCGGCGTTGAAGTTCAATACGAGCAGTACTTC

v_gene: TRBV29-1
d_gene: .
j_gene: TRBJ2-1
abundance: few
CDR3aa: CSLNRTGDTNEQFF
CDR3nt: TGCAGCCTCAATCGGACCGGGGATACGAATGAGCAGTTCTTC

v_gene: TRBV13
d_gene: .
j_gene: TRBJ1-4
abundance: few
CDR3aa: CASSLGGHSPEKLFF
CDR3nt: TGTGCCAGCAGCTTAGGGGGACACTCCCCCGAAAAACTGTTTTTT

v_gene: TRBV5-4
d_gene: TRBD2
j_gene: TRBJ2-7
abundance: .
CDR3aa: CASRPGLGSYEQYF
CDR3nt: TGTGCCAGCAGGCCGGGACTAGGGTCCTACGAGCAGTACTTC

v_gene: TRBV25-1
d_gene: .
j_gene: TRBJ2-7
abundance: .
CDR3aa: CASSRGDEQYF
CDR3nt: TGTGCCTCTTCCCGCGGGGACGAGCAGTACTTC

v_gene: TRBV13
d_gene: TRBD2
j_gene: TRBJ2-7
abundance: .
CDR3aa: CASSSAGLAYEQYF
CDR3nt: TGTGCCAGCAGCTCCGCGGGACTAGCCTACGAGCAGTACTTC

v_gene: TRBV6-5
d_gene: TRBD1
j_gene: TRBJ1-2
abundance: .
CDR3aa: CASSYSGQGALGYTF
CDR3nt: TGTGCCAGCAGTTACTCGGGGCAGGGGGCGCTGGGCTACACCTTC

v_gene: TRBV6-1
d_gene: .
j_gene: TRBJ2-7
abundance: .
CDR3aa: CASSEGSSYEQYF
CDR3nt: TGTGCCAGCAGTGAAGGCAGCTCCTACGAGCAGTACTTC

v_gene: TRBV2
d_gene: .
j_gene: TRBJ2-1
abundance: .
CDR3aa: CAGRQVQGEQFF
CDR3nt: TGTGCCGGCAGACAGGTTCAAGGTGAGCAGTTCTTC

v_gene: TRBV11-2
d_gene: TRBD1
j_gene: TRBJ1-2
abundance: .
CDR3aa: CASSSLGQGDYGYTF
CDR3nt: TGTGCCAGCAGCTCTTTGGGTCAGGGGGACTATGGCTACACCTTC

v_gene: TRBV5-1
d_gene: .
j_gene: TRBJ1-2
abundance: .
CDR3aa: CASSLEGVGYTF
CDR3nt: TGCGCCAGCAGCTTGGAAGGGGTTGGCTACACCTTC

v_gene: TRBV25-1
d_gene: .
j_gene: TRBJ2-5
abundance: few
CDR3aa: CASRRGQLETQYF
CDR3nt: TGTGCCAGCAGGAGAGGGCAGTTAGAGACCCAGTACTTC